Sequencing of this T cell receptor (beta chain) was carried out in a study of blood T cell repertoires in COVID-19. Study summary: The analysed material was cDNA or gDNA that came from T cells, B-cell-depleted T cells, or PBMCs.

Between the trimmed V and J ends, which lost 4 bases and 7 bases, there was a span of 12 bases. Germline V gene lookup returns CDR1 SGHDT and CDR2 YYEEEE. This CDR3 spans 13 amino acids. Repertoires were generated with immunoSEQ multiplex PCR, while TCRdb's copy carries only in-frame clones and drops some. The sample holds 180,000 or so clones, over 75% seen once. Residents of 24 US areas, aged about 18 to 95 years, made up the participants. The study assigned cohorts using participant-reported clinical history. All recovered Cohort 3 donors got two negative PCRs, got clearance, or saw symptom resolution.

The sequence came from a man aged 50-59 years who had recovered from COVID-19. Sequenced material: PBMCs or T cells enriched from blood (not recorded which). V usage is TRBV5-6 and J usage is TRBJ1-5, with TRBD1 as a possible D gene (5 bases). CDR3 DNA sequence: TGTGCCAGCAGCCCGGCCGGGGGGCAGCCCCAGCATTTT. It codes for CASSPAGGQPQHF.